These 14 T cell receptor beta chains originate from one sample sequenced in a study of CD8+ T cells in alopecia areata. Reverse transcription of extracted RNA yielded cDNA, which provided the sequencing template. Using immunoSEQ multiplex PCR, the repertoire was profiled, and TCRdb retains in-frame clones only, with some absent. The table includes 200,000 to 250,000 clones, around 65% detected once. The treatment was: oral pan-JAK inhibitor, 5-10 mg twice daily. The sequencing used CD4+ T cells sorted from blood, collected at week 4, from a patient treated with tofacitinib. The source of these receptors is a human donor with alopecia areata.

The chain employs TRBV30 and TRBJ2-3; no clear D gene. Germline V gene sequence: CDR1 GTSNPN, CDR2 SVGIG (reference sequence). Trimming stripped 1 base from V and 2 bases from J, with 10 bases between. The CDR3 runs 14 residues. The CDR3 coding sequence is TGTGCCTGGAGTGACTCTCCCTCCACAGATACGCAGTATTTT. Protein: CAWSDSPSTDTQYF.

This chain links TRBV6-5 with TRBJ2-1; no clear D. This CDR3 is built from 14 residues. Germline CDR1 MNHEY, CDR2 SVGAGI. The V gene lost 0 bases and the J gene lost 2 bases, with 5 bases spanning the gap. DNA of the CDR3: TGTGCCAGCAGTTACTCCCCGCCCTACAATGAGCAGTTCTTC. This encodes CASSYSPPYNEQFF.

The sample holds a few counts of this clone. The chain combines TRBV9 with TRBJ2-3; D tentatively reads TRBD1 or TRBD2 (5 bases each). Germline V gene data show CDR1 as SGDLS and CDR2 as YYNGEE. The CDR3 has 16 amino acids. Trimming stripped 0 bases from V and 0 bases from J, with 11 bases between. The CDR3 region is CASSVASGQSTDTQYF. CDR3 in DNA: TGTGCCAGCAGCGTAGCCAGCGGACAAAGCACAGATACGCAGTATTTT.

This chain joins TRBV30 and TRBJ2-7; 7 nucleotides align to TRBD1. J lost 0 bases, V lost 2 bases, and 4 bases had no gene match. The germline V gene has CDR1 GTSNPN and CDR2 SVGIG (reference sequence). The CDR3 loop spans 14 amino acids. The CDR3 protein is CAWSLGQSSYEQYF. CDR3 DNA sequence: TGTGCCTGGAGTCTGGGACAGAGCTCCTACGAGCAGTACTTC.

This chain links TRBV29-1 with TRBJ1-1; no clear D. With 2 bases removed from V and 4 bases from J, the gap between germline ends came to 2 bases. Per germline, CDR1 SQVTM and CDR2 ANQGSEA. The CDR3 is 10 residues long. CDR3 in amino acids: CSVEITEAFF. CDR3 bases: TGCAGCGTTGAAATCACTGAAGCTTTCTTT.

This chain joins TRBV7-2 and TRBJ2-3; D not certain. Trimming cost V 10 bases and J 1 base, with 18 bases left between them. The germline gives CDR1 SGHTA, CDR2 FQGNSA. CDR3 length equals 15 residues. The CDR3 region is CAISKGAQGTDTQYF. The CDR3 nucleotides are TGTGCCATCTCCAAGGGCGCTCAAGGCACAGATACGCAGTATTTT.

CDR3 sequence reads: CASSPNRDSREKLFF. Written as DNA, the CDR3 is TGTGCCAGCTCTCCTAACCGGGACAGTCGTGAAAAACTGTTTTTT. The V call is TRBV18, the J call TRBJ1-4; 7 bases agree with TRBD1. Germline values: CDR1 KGHSH, CDR2 LQKENI. V gave up 6 bases and J gave up 7 bases; unmatched junction bases: 11. The CDR3 length is 15 residues. The full variable domain, with the rest looked up from reference TRBV18 and TRBJ1-4, is NAGVMQNPRHLVRRRGQEARLRCSPMKGHSHVYWYRQLPEEGLKFMVYLQKENIIDESGMPKERFSAEFPKEGPSILRIQQVVRGDSAAYFCASSPNRDSREKLFFGSGTQLSVL.

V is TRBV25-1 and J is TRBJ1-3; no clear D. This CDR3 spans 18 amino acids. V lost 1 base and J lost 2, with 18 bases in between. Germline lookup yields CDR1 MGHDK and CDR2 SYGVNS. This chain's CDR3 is CASSESLGWEVAGNTIYF. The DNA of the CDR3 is TGTGCCAGCAGTGAATCCCTCGGGTGGGAGGTCGCTGGAAACACCATATATTTT.

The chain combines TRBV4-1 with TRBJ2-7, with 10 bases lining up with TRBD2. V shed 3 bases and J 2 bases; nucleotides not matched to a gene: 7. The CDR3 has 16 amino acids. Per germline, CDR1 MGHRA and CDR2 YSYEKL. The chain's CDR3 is CASSHVGLAAPYEQYF. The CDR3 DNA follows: TGCGCCAGCAGCCATGTTGGACTAGCGGCGCCCTACGAGCAGTACTTC.

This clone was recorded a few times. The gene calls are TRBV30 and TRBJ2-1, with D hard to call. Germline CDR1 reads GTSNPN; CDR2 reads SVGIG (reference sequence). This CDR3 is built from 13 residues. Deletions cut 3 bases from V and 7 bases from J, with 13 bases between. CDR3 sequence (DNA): TGTGCCTGGAGGATCCCTATAAGGAATGAGCAGTTCTTC. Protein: CAWRIPIRNEQFF.

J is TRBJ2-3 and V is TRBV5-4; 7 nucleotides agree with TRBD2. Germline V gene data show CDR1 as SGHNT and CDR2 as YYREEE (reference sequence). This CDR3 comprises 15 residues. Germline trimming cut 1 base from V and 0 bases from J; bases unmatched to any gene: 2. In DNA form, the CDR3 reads TGTGCCAGCAGCTTGAAGCGGGGTAGCACAGATACGCAGTATTTT. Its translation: CASSLKRGSTDTQYF.

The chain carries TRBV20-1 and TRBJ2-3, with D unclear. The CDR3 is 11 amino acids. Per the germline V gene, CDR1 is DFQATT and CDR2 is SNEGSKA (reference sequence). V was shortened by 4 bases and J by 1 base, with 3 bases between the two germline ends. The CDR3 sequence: CSAMGTDTQYF. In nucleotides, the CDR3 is TGCAGTGCTATGGGCACAGATACGCAGTATTTT.

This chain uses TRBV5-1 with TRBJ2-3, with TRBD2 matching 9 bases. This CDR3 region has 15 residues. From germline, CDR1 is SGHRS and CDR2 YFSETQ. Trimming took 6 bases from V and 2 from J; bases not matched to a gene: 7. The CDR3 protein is CASKYSGGPTDTQYF. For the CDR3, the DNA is TGCGCCAGCAAGTATAGCGGGGGCCCCACAGATACGCAGTATTTT.

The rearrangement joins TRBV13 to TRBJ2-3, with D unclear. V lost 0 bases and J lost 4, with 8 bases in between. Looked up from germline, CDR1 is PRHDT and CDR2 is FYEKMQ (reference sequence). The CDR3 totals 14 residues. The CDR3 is CASSLGGYSDTQYF. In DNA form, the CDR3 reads TGTGCCAGCAGCTTAGGCGGCTACTCAGATACGCAGTATTTT.